One and the same sample provided the 11 T cell receptor beta chains below, sequenced in a study of blood T cell repertoires in COVID-19. Repertoires were generated with immunoSEQ multiplex PCR, while TCRdb's copy carries only in-frame clones and drops some. Among hundreds of thousands of clones listed, roughly nine tenths were seen once. The sequencing input was PBMCs or T cells enriched from blood (not recorded which). These TCRs come from an older woman who had recovered from COVID-19.

This chain links TRBV21-1 with TRBJ1-5; TRBD1, the table's D call, lacks a check against the DNA. TRBV21-1 is noted as a pseudogene. CDR3 size: 17 residues. CDR3 nucleotide sequence: TGTGCCAGCAGCAACACAAGGGGGAGACCTTCGGTTCAGCCCCAGCATTTT. This encodes CASSNTRGRPSVQPQHF.

The chain employs TRBV19 and TRBJ1-1, with unresolved D. Trimming removed 5 bases at V and 1 base at J, with 11 bases between. Per the germline V gene, CDR1 is LNHDA and CDR2 is SQIVND (reference sequence). There are 14 residues in the CDR3. The CDR3 loop reads CASSQVQENTEAFF. CDR3 nucleotides: TGTGCCAGTAGTCAAGTCCAGGAGAACACTGAAGCTTTCTTT. Complete variable domain (other parts from reference TRBV19 and TRBJ1-1): DGGITQSPKYLFRKEGQNVTLSCEQNLNHDAMYWYRQDPGQGLRLIYYSQIVNDFQKGDIAEGYSVSREKKESFPLTVTSAQKNPTAFYLCASSQVQENTEAFFGQGTRLTVV.

V gene TRBV5-4 combines with J gene TRBJ2-7; D is possibly TRBD2 (6 bases). There are 13 residues in the CDR3. CDR1 SGHNT and CDR2 YYREEE come from the germline V gene (reference sequence). Trimming removed 0 bases from V and 6 bases from J, with 10 bases in between. CDR3: CASSLGGVAEQYV. CDR3 coding DNA: TGTGCCAGCAGCTTGGGGGGGGTGGCCGAGCAGTACGTC.

The table lists this clone with a few counts. This chain links TRBV21-1 with TRBJ2-7; the table's D call TRBD1 went unverified against the DNA. TRBV21-1 is described as a pseudogene. There are 14 residues in the CDR3. The CDR3 reads CASSKSSQVDEQYV. For the CDR3, the DNA is TGTGCCAGCAGCAAATCGTCACAGGTAGACGAGCAGTACGTC.

V and J are TRBV12-3 or TRBV12-4 and TRBJ1-2; D not resolved. Trimming cost V 6 bases and J 7 bases, with 15 bases left between them. The CDR3 runs 13 residues. The CDR3: CASRRSGMGGYTF. CDR3 in DNA: TGTGCCAGCAGGCGCTCAGGAATGGGTGGCTACACCTTC.

The chain employs TRBV19 and TRBJ1-3, with 7 bases fitting TRBD1. The junction had 7 bases not matched to a gene; V was cut back by 3 bases and J by 2 bases. The CDR3 length is 16 residues. Looked up from germline, CDR1 is LNHDA and CDR2 is SQIVND (reference sequence). The CDR3 DNA reads TGTGCCAGTAGTATCCCTGGGACAGCGGCTGGAAACACCATATATTTT. Its translation: CASSIPGTAAGNTIYF. Full variable domain (rest looked up from reference TRBV19 and TRBJ1-3): DGGITQSPKYLFRKEGQNVTLSCEQNLNHDAMYWYRQDPGQGLRLIYYSQIVNDFQKGDIAEGYSVSREKKESFPLTVTSAQKNPTAFYLCASSIPGTAAGNTIYFGEGSWLTVV.

The chain joins TRBV5-1 to TRBJ2-2, with 7 bases that match TRBD2. Germline lookup yields CDR1 SGHRS and CDR2 YFSETQ. Trimming took 0 bases from V and 2 from J; bases not matched to a gene: 4. The CDR3 is 16 amino acids. The CDR3: CASSLEAGLNTGELFF. The CDR3 DNA reads TGCGCCAGCAGCTTGGAAGCGGGGCTCAACACCGGGGAGCTGTTTTTT. The full variable domain, its missing parts supplied by reference TRBV5-1 and TRBJ2-2, is KAGVTQTPRYLIKTRGQQVTLSCSPISGHRSVSWYQQTPGQGLQFLFEYFSETQRNKGNFPGRFSGRQFSNSRSEMNVSTLELGDSALYLCASSLEAGLNTGELFFGEGSRLTVL.

V usage is TRBV5-5 and J usage is TRBJ2-7, with 8 bases that match TRBD1. The CDR3 consists of 14 residues. The ends lost 2 bases at V and 4 bases at J; junction bases unmatched: 5. Germline V gene data show CDR1 as SGHKS and CDR2 as YYEKEE (reference sequence). CDR3: CASSFVRGQYEQYF. CDR3 nucleotide sequence: TGTGCCAGCAGCTTCGTCAGGGGGCAATACGAGCAGTACTTC.

The chain combines TRBV4-1 with TRBJ1-1; D is perhaps TRBD1 (6 bases). Germline values: CDR1 MGHRA, CDR2 YSYEKL. Trimming cost V 5 bases and J 1 base, with 17 bases left between them. The CDR3 covers 16 residues. The CDR3 reads CASSSPQQGKNTEAFF. The CDR3 nucleotides are TGCGCCAGCAGCTCACCCCAACAGGGAAAGAACACTGAAGCTTTCTTT.

This rearrangement joins TRBV2 to TRBJ2-7, with D tentatively TRBD2 (5 bases). From germline, CDR1 is SNHLY and CDR2 FYNNEI. V was cut by 5 bases and J by 6 bases, with 11 bases left in between. The CDR3 contains 12 residues. The CDR3 coding sequence is TGTGCCAGCAGTTACACTGCGGGCGAGCAGTACGTC. Encoded protein: CASSYTAGEQYV.

Points on this clone: Other DNA variants within this sample encode the same CDR3. The chain is built from TRBV4-1 and TRBJ1-5; D unclear. Germline CDR1 and CDR2: MGHRA and YSYEKL. The CDR3 consists of 14 residues. The V end was cut by 0 bases, the J end by 6 bases, with 9 bases between. CDR3 sequence: CASSQDLRGQPQHF. The CDR3 nucleotides read TGCGCCAGCAGCCAAGATTTGCGGGGTCAGCCCCAGCATTTT.